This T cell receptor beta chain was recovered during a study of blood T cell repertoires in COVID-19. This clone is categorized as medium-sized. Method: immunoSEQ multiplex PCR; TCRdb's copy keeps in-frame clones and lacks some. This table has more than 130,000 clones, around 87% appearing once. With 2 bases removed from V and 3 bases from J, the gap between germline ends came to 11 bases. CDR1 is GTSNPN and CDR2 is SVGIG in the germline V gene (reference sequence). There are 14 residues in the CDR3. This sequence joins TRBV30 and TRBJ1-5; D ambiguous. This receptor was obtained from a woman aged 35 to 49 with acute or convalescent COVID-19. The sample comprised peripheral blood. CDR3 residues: CAWSTGGLNQPQHF. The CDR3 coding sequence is TGTGCCTGGAGTACTGGAGGACTCAATCAGCCCCAGCATTTT.